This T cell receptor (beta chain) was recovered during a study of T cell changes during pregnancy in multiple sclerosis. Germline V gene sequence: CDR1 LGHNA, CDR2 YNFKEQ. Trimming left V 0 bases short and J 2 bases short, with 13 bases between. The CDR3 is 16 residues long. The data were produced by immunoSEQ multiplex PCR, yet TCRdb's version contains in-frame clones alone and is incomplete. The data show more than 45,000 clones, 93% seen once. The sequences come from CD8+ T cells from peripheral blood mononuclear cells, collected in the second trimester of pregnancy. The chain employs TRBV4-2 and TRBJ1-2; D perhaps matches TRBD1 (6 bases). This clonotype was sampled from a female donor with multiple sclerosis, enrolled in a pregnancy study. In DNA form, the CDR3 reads TGTGCCAGCAGCCAAGAAGGGACATACAAAAACTATGGCTACACCTTC. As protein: CASSQEGTYKNYGYTF.